These T cell receptor beta chains were read from a single sample in a study of T cell responses to AZD1222 COVID-19 vaccine. The table came from immunoSEQ multiplex PCR; TCRdb's copy has only in-frame clones and leaves some out. In the table there are approximately 150,000 clones, about 83% of which are singletons. The material sequenced was peripheral blood, taken 28 days after the second AZD1222 dose. These receptors were taken from an adult who received the AZD1222 COVID-19 vaccine. CDR3s include the opening cysteine and the closing phenylalanine or tryptophan. D genes are given only for firm matches. Size values are once, few and many counts, or a class for expanded clones, and some rows have none.

J gene | clone size | D gene | V gene | CDR3 DNA | CDR3 protein
TRBJ1-6 | . | TRBD1 | TRBV5-1 | TGCGCCAGCAGCCCGGGACAGGGGATGTCCTATAATTCACCCCTCCACTTT | CASSPGQGMSYNSPLHF
TRBJ1-1 | . | . | TRBV6-5 | TGTGCCAGCTCCGTGATATCACCCCAGACTGAAGCTTTCTTT | CASSVISPQTEAFF
TRBJ1-5 | . | . | TRBV18 | TGTGCCAGCTCACCAAATGGACAGATCAATCAGCCCCAGCATTTT | CASSPNGQINQPQHF
TRBJ2-7 | . | . | TRBV7-9 | TGTGCCAGCAGCTTAGCTGGCCTTCCCTACGAGCAGTACTTC | CASSLAGLPYEQYF
TRBJ2-5 | . | . | TRBV6-5 | TGTGCCAGCAGTTACATGGGCGAGGGCCCAGAGACCCAGTACTTC | CASSYMGEGPETQYF
TRBJ1-4 | . | TRBD1 | TRBV5-1 | TGCGCCAGCAGCTTGGAACAGGGGGACCGTGAAAAACTGTTTTTT | CASSLEQGDREKLFF
TRBJ1-2 | . | . | TRBV4-1 | TGCGCCAGCAGCCAAATCGTCCCCCTTCGCGACTATGGCTACACCTTC | CASSQIVPLRDYGYTF
TRBJ2-7 | . | . | TRBV4-3 | TGCGCCAGCAGCCAAGATACGGGGCACGACGAGCAGTACTTC | CASSQDTGHDEQYF
TRBJ2-1 | . | TRBD2 | TRBV3-1/TRBV3-2 | TGTGCCAGCAGACTGAAGGGTAGGGCTAGCGGGGGTTACAATGAGCAGTTCTTC | CASRLKGRASGGYNEQFF
TRBJ2-7 | . | . | TRBV29-1 | TGCAGCGTTGACTTGGGTGACGAGCAGTACTTC | CSVDLGDEQYF
TRBJ1-2 | . | TRBD1 | TRBV19 | TGTGCCAGTAGTTCGACCGGGACAGGGGAAGTTCGGTATGGCTACACCTTC | CASSSTGTGEVRYGYTF
TRBJ1-3 | . | . | TRBV14 | TGTGCCAGCAGCCTGGGCGGGACTCCGCCGTATTTT | CASSLGGTPPYF
TRBJ1-1 | . | . | TRBV19 | TGTGCCAGTAGTATGGGGACAAGCCCGAACACTGAAGCTTTCTTT | CASSMGTSPNTEAFF
TRBJ2-7 | . | TRBD2 | TRBV4-2 | TGTGCCAGCAGCCAATCTCTGCGGGGGGGGTTCTCCTACGAGCAGTACTTC | CASSQSLRGGFSYEQYF
TRBJ1-3 | . | TRBD1 | TRBV6-5 | TGTGCCAGCAGGGGAGGGGGCGCTGGAAACACCATATATTTT | CASRGGGAGNTIYF
TRBJ1-2 | . | TRBD1 | TRBV27 | TGTGCCAGCAGCTTGGGGACAGGGATAAACTATGGCTACACCTTC | CASSLGTGINYGYTF
TRBJ1-2 | . | TRBD1 | TRBV11-2 | TGTGCCAGCAGCTTAGATCTCGTCCAGGACAGGGGCTATGGCTACACCTTC | CASSLDLVQDRGYGYTF
TRBJ1-6 | . | . | TRBV6-1 | TGTGCCAGCAGTGAAAACAGTTATTCACCCCTCCACTTT | CASSENSYSPLHF
TRBJ2-1 | . | TRBD2 | TRBV29-1 | TGCAGCGTTGAAGATCCGGAGCGGGGGGGCCTCAATGAGCAGTTCTTC | CSVEDPERGGLNEQFF
TRBJ2-7 | . | TRBD2 | TRBV4-2 | TGTGCCAGCAGCCAAGCCGAACTAGCGGCATCCTCGAGACCCTACGAGCAGTACTTC | CASSQAELAASSRPYEQYF
TRBJ1-2 | . | . | TRBV6-5 | TGTGCCAGCAGAACCCCGGGGGCGGGAGGCTACACCTTC | CASRTPGAGGYTF
TRBJ1-2 | few | TRBD1 | TRBV18 | TGTGCCAGCTCAAAACCAAAACAGGGGGCCTTCAACTATGGCTACACCTTC | CASSKPKQGAFNYGYTF
TRBJ2-7 | . | . | TRBV5-8 | TGTGCCAGCAGCCGTCGAAACTACGAGCAGTACTTC | CASSRRNYEQYF
TRBJ2-3 | . | TRBD1 | TRBV5-4 | TGTGCCAGCAGCATCCCCGAACTACAGGGGGGAGATACGCAGTATTTT | CASSIPELQGGDTQYF
TRBJ2-3 | few | . | TRBV5-1 | TGCGCCAGCAGCTCAAACCTCGGGCTGCGTGGAGATACGCAGTATTTT | CASSSNLGLRGDTQYF
TRBJ1-2 | once | . | TRBV21-1 | TGTGCCAGCAGCAAAGGGCAGGGCCATGGCTACACCTTC | CASSKGQGHGYTF
TRBJ2-1 | . | . | TRBV6-5 | TGTGCCAGCAGTTACGGGGCGAGCTCCTACAATGAGCAGTTCTTC | CASSYGASSYNEQFF
TRBJ1-2 | few | . | TRBV5-4 | TGTGCCAGCAGCTTGGCCGTTCGTGGGGGCGACTATGGCTACACCTTC | CASSLAVRGGDYGYTF
TRBJ1-3 | . | . | TRBV15 | TGTGCCACCAGCAGAGGTCCAGGGTCCGGAAACACCATATATTTT | CATSRGPGSGNTIYF
TRBJ1-1 | once | TRBD1 | TRBV3-1/TRBV3-2 | TGTGCCAGCAGCCAACCATTCCGGGACAGGGGGATTGAAGCTTTCTTT | CASSQPFRDRGIEAFF
TRBJ2-1 | once | . | TRBV7-2 | TGTGCCAGCAGTTCTCAGGACGGCCATGAGCAGTTCTTC | CASSSQDGHEQFF
TRBJ2-2 | . | . | TRBV9 | TGTGCCAGCAGCGGATCCGGGGAGCTGTTTTTT | CASSGSGELFF
TRBJ2-7 | . | . | TRBV5-1 | TGCGCCAGCAGCTTGGTGGGCAGCAGAAACTACGAGCAGTACTTC | CASSLVGSRNYEQYF
TRBJ1-6 | . | . | TRBV12-5 | TGTGCTAGTGCCACCCCGAGCTCACCCCTCCACTTT | CASATPSSPLHF
TRBJ2-7 | once | . | TRBV10-3 | TGTGCCATTTGGGACACTAACTACGAGCAGTACTTC | CAIWDTNYEQYF
TRBJ2-3 | . | . | TRBV5-4 | TGTGCCAGCAGCCCGACTGGATCCACAGATACGCAGTATTTT | CASSPTGSTDTQYF
TRBJ2-2 | . | TRBD1 | TRBV2 | TGTGCCAGCGGACGGGACAGGTGGAGCACCGGGGAGCTGTTTTTT | CASGRDRWSTGELFF